These T cell receptor beta chains were read from a single sample in a study of shared clonotypes between healthy human individuals. TCRdb's copy holds only in-frame clones and misses some; the assay was immunoSEQ multiplex PCR. The data show roughly 2 million clones, about 95% seen once. Specimen: naive CD8+ T cells sorted from blood. The receptors shown here come from a man in his late teens or twenties in good health. CDR3s include the opening cysteine and the closing phenylalanine or tryptophan. Each record gives: D gene, J gene, clone size, V gene, CDR3 protein, CDR3 DNA. The D gene is left open where the match is weak. Some rows mark clone size as missing; the rest say once, few, many or name a class of expanded clone.

d_gene: NA
j_gene: TRBJ1-2
abundance: NA
v_gene: TRBV29-1
CDR3aa: CSVEISGEAYGYTF
CDR3nt: TGCAGCGTTGAAATATCAGGGGAAGCCTATGGCTACACCTTC

d_gene: NA
j_gene: TRBJ2-4
abundance: NA
v_gene: TRBV7-9
CDR3aa: CASSSIGQSIGTIQYF
CDR3nt: TGTGCCAGCAGCTCAATCGGACAGTCTATCGGGACCATTCAGTACTTC

d_gene: NA
j_gene: TRBJ2-3
abundance: NA
v_gene: TRBV7-9
CDR3aa: CASSLELVSDTQYF
CDR3nt: TGTGCCAGCAGCTTAGAACTAGTATCAGATACGCAGTATTTT

d_gene: NA
j_gene: TRBJ2-7
abundance: NA
v_gene: TRBV28
CDR3aa: CASSLVRGGYEQYF
CDR3nt: TGTGCCAGCAGTTTAGTTAGGGGTGGCTACGAGCAGTACTTC

d_gene: NA
j_gene: TRBJ2-1
abundance: NA
v_gene: TRBV19
CDR3aa: CASSISEVKYNEQFF
CDR3nt: TGTGCCAGTAGTATAAGTGAGGTTAAGTACAATGAGCAGTTCTTC

d_gene: NA
j_gene: TRBJ2-7
abundance: NA
v_gene: TRBV5-4
CDR3aa: CASSFRDGAYEQYF
CDR3nt: TGTGCCAGCAGCTTCCGGGACGGCGCCTACGAGCAGTACTTC

d_gene: TRBD2
j_gene: TRBJ2-3
abundance: NA
v_gene: TRBV27
CDR3aa: CASSPLAGGATQYF
CDR3nt: TGTGCCAGCAGTCCACTAGCGGGGGGCGCTACGCAGTATTTT

d_gene: NA
j_gene: TRBJ2-7
abundance: NA
v_gene: TRBV18
CDR3aa: CASSPPYEQYF
CDR3nt: TGTGCCAGCTCACCACCCTACGAGCAGTACTTC

d_gene: NA
j_gene: TRBJ2-2
abundance: NA
v_gene: TRBV19
CDR3aa: CASSIWGLSTSGELFF
CDR3nt: TGTGCCAGTAGTATATGGGGACTCTCGACTTCCGGGGAGCTGTTTTTT

d_gene: TRBD1
j_gene: TRBJ2-1
abundance: once
v_gene: TRBV7-9
CDR3aa: CASSARQGGYNEQFF
CDR3nt: TGTGCCAGCAGCGCCCGACAGGGTGGCTATAATGAGCAGTTCTTC

d_gene: NA
j_gene: TRBJ2-7
abundance: NA
v_gene: TRBV4-3
CDR3aa: CASSQDLYYEQYF
CDR3nt: TGCGCCAGCAGCCAAGATTTATATTACGAGCAGTACTTC

d_gene: NA
j_gene: TRBJ2-2
abundance: NA
v_gene: TRBV7-6
CDR3aa: CASSPSPTGELFF
CDR3nt: TGTGCCAGCAGCCCCAGTCCCACCGGGGAGCTGTTTTTT

d_gene: TRBD1
j_gene: TRBJ2-5
abundance: NA
v_gene: TRBV28
CDR3aa: CASSLYRGQAGETQYF
CDR3nt: TGTGCCAGCAGTTTATACCGCGGACAGGCGGGAGAGACCCAGTACTTC

d_gene: NA
j_gene: TRBJ1-2
abundance: NA
v_gene: TRBV6-5
CDR3aa: CASRTGGTENGYTF
CDR3nt: TGTGCCAGCCGTACCGGAGGGACGGAGAATGGCTACACCTTC

d_gene: NA
j_gene: TRBJ2-6
abundance: NA
v_gene: TRBV19
CDR3aa: CASSIAGGANVLTF
CDR3nt: TGTGCCAGTAGTATAGCAGGTGGGGCCAACGTCCTGACTTTC

d_gene: TRBD2
j_gene: TRBJ2-7
abundance: NA
v_gene: TRBV7-2
CDR3aa: CASSPGLAGGYEQYF
CDR3nt: TGTGCCAGCAGCCCAGGCCTAGCGGGGGGCTACGAGCAGTACTTC

d_gene: TRBD2
j_gene: TRBJ2-3
abundance: NA
v_gene: TRBV4-1
CDR3aa: CASSQEEGGPWDTQYF
CDR3nt: TGCGCCAGCAGCCAAGAAGAGGGAGGGCCTTGGGATACGCAGTATTTT

d_gene: NA
j_gene: TRBJ2-3
abundance: NA
v_gene: TRBV6-1
CDR3aa: CASSAPGGPPLTDTQYF
CDR3nt: TGTGCCAGCAGTGCTCCCGGGGGGCCACCTCTCACAGATACGCAGTATTTT